This T cell receptor beta chain was recovered during a study of blood T cell repertoires in COVID-19. As handled by the study authors: Amplified reference gene primers provided the basis for estimating nucleated cell counts. The table came from immunoSEQ multiplex PCR; TCRdb's copy has only in-frame clones and leaves some out. D and trimming come from the DNA, and the V and J calls and clone size come from that table. Among roughly 30,000 clones listed, approximately 92% were seen once. Germline V gene sequence: CDR1 LNHDA, CDR2 SQIVND (reference sequence). This CDR3 comprises 18 residues. Trimming removed 6 bases from V and 4 bases from J, with 27 bases in between.

The sample taken for sequencing was peripheral blood. The clonotype comes from a human donor with acute or convalescent COVID-19. The donor label of this sample is uncertain. The chain couples TRBV19 to TRBJ1-1; D uncertain. CDR3 protein: CASRIGGPEILYPTEAFF. Here the CDR3 DNA reads TGTGCCAGTAGGATCGGAGGGCCAGAAATCCTCTACCCCACTGAAGCTTTCTTT.